This T cell receptor beta chain was captured in a study of blood T cell repertoires in COVID-19. Study context: From T cells, B-cell-depleted T cells, or PBMCs came the material, which was cDNA or gDNA.

Only in-frame clones appear in the TCRdb table, and some are missing; sequencing was by immunoSEQ multiplex PCR. The data hold 250,000 to 350,000 clones, with around 89% observed a single time. V lost 5 bases and J lost 3; bases outside the gene matches: 4. CDR1 and CDR2 from the germline V gene are MNHEY and SMNVEV (reference sequence). The CDR3 length is 14 residues. The receptor comes from a woman aged 60 to 75 with acute or convalescent COVID-19. The specimen was peripheral blood. The V and J genes are TRBV27 and TRBJ2-7; 10 nucleotides agree with TRBD1. The CDR3 here is CASSRGQGGYEQYF. CDR3 coding DNA: TGTGCCAGCAGTCGCGGACAGGGGGGCTACGAGCAGTACTTC.